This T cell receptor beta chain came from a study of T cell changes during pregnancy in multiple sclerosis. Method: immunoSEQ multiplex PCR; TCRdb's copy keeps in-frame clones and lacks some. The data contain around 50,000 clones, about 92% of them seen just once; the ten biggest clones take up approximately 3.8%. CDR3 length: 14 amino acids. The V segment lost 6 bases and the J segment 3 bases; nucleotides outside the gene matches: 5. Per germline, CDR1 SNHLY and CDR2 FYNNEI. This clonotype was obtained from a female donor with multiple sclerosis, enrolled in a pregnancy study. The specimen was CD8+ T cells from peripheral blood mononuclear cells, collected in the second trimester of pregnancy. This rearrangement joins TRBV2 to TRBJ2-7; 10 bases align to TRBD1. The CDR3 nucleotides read TGTGCCAGCAGGCCCCGGGACAGGGGCTACGAGCAGTACTTC. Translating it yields CASRPRDRGYEQYF.